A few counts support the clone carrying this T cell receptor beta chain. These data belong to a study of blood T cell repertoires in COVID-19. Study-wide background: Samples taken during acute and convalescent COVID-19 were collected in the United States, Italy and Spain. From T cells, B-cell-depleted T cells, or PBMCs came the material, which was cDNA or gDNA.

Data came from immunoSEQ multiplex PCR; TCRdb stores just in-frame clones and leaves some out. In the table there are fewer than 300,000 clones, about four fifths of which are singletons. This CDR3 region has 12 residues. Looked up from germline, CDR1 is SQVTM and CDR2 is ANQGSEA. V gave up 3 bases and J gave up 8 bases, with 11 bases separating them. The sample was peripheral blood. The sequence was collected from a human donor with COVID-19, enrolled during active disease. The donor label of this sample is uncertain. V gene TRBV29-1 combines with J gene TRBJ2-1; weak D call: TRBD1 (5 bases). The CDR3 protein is CSVDEAGYEQFF. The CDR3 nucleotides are TGCAGCGTTGACGAGGCAGGGTATGAGCAGTTCTTC.